What follows are 16 T cell receptor beta chains derived from one specimen sequenced in a study of blood T cell repertoires in COVID-19. Sequencing was performed with immunoSEQ multiplex PCR; in TCRdb, only in-frame clones are kept and a portion is missing. The top ten hold around 0.8% of the sample, which has some 250,000 clones, around 90% seen once. Sequencing input: peripheral blood. All receptors derive from a woman aged 25 to 39 with acute or convalescent COVID-19.

The chain links TRBV9 to TRBJ2-7; 11 nucleotides align to TRBD2. From germline, CDR1 is SGDLS and CDR2 YYNGEE. There are 15 residues in the CDR3. The junction had 10 bases not matched to a gene; V was cut back by 4 bases and J by 7 bases. This chain's CDR3 is CASSSVPGTSGEQYF. The CDR3 DNA reads TGTGCCAGCAGCTCGGTACCCGGGACTAGCGGTGAGCAGTACTTC.

The chain has TRBV5-1 and TRBJ2-7; D may be TRBD2 (6 bases). V was trimmed by 7 bases and J by 2 bases, leaving 13 bases between them. CDR3 size: 13 residues. Germline CDR1 is SGHRS and CDR2 is YFSETQ. The CDR3: CASGGLGTYEQYF. The CDR3 coding sequence is TGCGCCAGCGGGGGACTGGGGACCTACGAGCAGTACTTC.

This rearrangement joins TRBV29-1 to TRBJ2-1; 11 bases match TRBD2. CDR1 and CDR2 (germline): SQVTM, ANQGSEA. CDR3 length: 15 amino acids. The V segment lost 4 bases and the J segment 8 bases; nucleotides outside the gene matches: 10. CDR3 DNA sequence: TGCAGCGTTGGGCAACTAGCGGGAGTGAGCGATGAGCAGTTCTTC. Encoded protein: CSVGQLAGVSDEQFF.

The gene calls are TRBV5-6 and TRBJ1-2; tentatively, D is TRBD1 (6 bases). V gave up 6 bases and J gave up 4 bases, with 16 bases separating them. Germline V gene data show CDR1 as SGHDT and CDR2 as YYEEEE. CDR3 length: 14 residues. DNA for the CDR3: TGTGCCAGCATCCAGGGGAGAGGGACCTATGGCTACACCTTC. Protein: CASIQGRGTYGYTF.

The chain couples TRBV12-2 to TRBJ2-1; TRBD2 reflects the table's D call only, with no check against the DNA. TRBV12-2 is a documented pseudogene. This CDR3 is 18 amino acids long. The CDR3 sequence is CASRLATPGTRHVNEQFF. CDR3 DNA sequence: TGTGCAAGTCGCTTAGCCACCCCCGGGACTAGGCATGTCAATGAGCAGTTCTTC.

The chain is built from TRBV24-1 and TRBJ2-1; TRBD2 agrees at 12 bases. The germline CDR1 and CDR2 sequences are KGHDR and SFDVKD. Trimming removed 7 bases from V and 6 bases from J; junction bases left unmatched: 6. The CDR3 has 15 residues. The CDR3 spells CATSYRTSGTNEQFF. In DNA, the CDR3 is TGTGCCACCAGCTACAGGACTAGCGGGACCAATGAGCAGTTCTTC.

J is TRBJ2-1 and V is TRBV5-1; TRBD2 matches at 10 bases. Germline CDR1 reads SGHRS; CDR2 reads YFSETQ. The trim removed 3 bases at V and 5 bases at J, leaving 5 bases unmatched. The CDR3 has 15 amino acids. The CDR3 DNA reads TGCGCCAGCAGCTCCGGGACTAGCGCCGACAATGAGCAGTTCTTC. This sequence encodes CASSSGTSADNEQFF.

This rearrangement joins TRBV6-2 or TRBV6-3 to TRBJ1-2; D might be TRBD1 (5 bases). Trimming stripped 6 bases from V and 7 bases from J, with 15 bases between. The CDR3 loop spans 13 amino acids. CDR1 and CDR2 (germline): MNHEY, SVGEGT. CDR3 region: CASSDPGYGGYTF. The CDR3 bases are TGTGCCAGCAGCGACCCAGGGTACGGTGGCTACACCTTC.

V is TRBV10-1 and J is TRBJ2-2; 8 bases map to TRBD2. The germline V gene encodes CDR1 WNHNN and CDR2 SYGVQD (reference sequence). The CDR3 has 17 residues. Unmatched junction bases numbered 14, after V lost 6 bases and J lost 5 bases. The CDR3, as DNA: TGCGCCAGCAGCGAGAGCGGGGGACTAGGGTATACCGGGGAGCTGTTTTTT. Amino acids: CASSESGGLGYTGELFF.

This clone was picked up a small number of times. The rearrangement joins TRBV6-2 or TRBV6-3 to TRBJ2-7; D possibly corresponds to TRBD1 (5 bases). Germline CDR1 reads MNHEY; CDR2 reads SVGEGT. CDR3 size: 13 residues. V shed 4 bases and J shed 2 bases, with 9 bases lying between them. The CDR3 loop is CASSSDNAYEQYF. The CDR3, as DNA: TGTGCCAGCAGTTCGGACAACGCCTACGAGCAGTACTTC.

The genes are TRBV4-3 and TRBJ1-1; D is unclear. Germline loops: CDR1 LGHNA, CDR2 YSLEER. The CDR3 loop spans 13 amino acids. V lost 3 bases, J lost 5 bases, and 10 bases lay in between. CDR3 loop: CASSQDLETEAFF. CDR3 nucleotide sequence: TGCGCCAGCAGCCAGGACTTGGAGACTGAAGCTTTCTTT.

This rearrangement joins TRBV6-6 to TRBJ2-7, with D tentatively TRBD1 (5 bases). This CDR3 has 13 residues. The V end lost 5 bases, the J end lost 4 bases, and 12 bases lay between the germline ends. Germline assignment: CDR1 MNHNY and CDR2 SVGAGI (reference sequence). CDR3 coding DNA: TGTGCCAGCAGTCAAAGACAGCCTTACGAGCAGTACTTC. It specifies CASSQRQPYEQYF.

This clone was recorded a few times. The CDR3 DNA follows: TGTGCCAGCAAGACACAGGGTAATAATTCACCCCTCCACTTT. Translation: CASKTQGNNSPLHF. The rearrangement uses TRBV6-5 and TRBJ1-6; TRBD1 might be the D (6 bases). CDR3 length: 14 residues. The germline CDR1 and CDR2 sequences are MNHEY and SVGAGI. V was clipped by 7 bases and J by 5 bases, with 12 bases between them.

This chain connects TRBV21-1 to TRBJ1-1; the DNA was not compared with TRBD1, the D call given in the table. TRBV21-1 is deemed a pseudogene. CDR3 size: 14 residues. CDR3 DNA sequence: TGTGCCAGCAGCAAAGCAGGAACAGGGTGCAGTGCTTTCTTT. As protein: CASSKAGTGCSAFF.

The rearrangement uses TRBV6-5 and TRBJ2-7; tentatively, D is TRBD1 (6 bases). V gave up 4 bases and J gave up 5 bases, with 15 bases separating them. CDR1 is MNHEY, CDR2 SVGAGI, per germline. The CDR3 consists of 14 residues. This CDR3 reads CASSSRQVGHEQYF. The CDR3 nucleotides read TGTGCCAGCAGTTCTAGACAGGTTGGACACGAGCAGTACTTC.

The chain joins TRBV10-1 to TRBJ2-7, with 9 positions matching TRBD2. The length of the CDR3 is 15 residues. The germline gives CDR1 WNHNN, CDR2 SYGVQD (reference sequence). V lost 3 bases to trimming and J lost 4 bases; unmatched junction nucleotides: 7. The CDR3 sequence is CASSERAGGPYEQYF. The CDR3 DNA is TGCGCCAGCAGTGAAAGGGCGGGAGGGCCTTACGAGCAGTACTTC.